The text below deals with one TCR beta chain. Its antigen remains undetermined. Within one base of it there is no much larger clone, and no base qualities were kept. This record belongs to a study of response to subunit inactivated influenza vaccine (dated by TCRdb to 2016 to 2019). Regarding the research as a whole: Deep quantitative T cell receptor repertoire profiling was used in the study to track responses to a trivalent subunit inactivated influenza vaccine. Overall study outcomes, separate from this receptor: It was suggested by the authors that each seasonal influenza vaccination may recruit only a limited number of new T cells.

The library relied on RT-PCR. TCRdb records Illumina HiSeq 2500 as the sequencer. TCRdb reprocessed the public reads (quality trimming at Q25 with fastp, clone calling with MiXCR) and kept in-frame beta chains. CDR3 protein sequences are deduplicated, and each keeps its most common genes and DNA. The sample yields about 780,000 distinct CDR3 sequences; around a sixth were counted once. Roughly a tenth of the sample belongs to the ten largest clones. CDR1 is given as MNHNY and CDR2 as SVGAGI, both from the germline V gene (reference sequence). The CDR3, from cysteine to phenylalanine, totals 13 residues. Kept here is only the CDR3 DNA, which spans 39 bases and is read in frame from base 1. Trimming takes 6 bases from V and 10 bases from J, and the germline ends sit 16 bases apart.

The starting material was PBMCs from blood, obtained 5 days after vaccination. The chain employs TRBV6-6 and TRBJ2-1, with the D gene uncertain. This receptor was obtained from a man aged 50-60 years who received an inactivated influenza vaccine. Donor details come from another sample of the same person, matched by shared clones. The CDR3 sequence is CASSPMLTWEQFF. In nucleotide form, the sequence is TGTGCCAGCAGCCCTATGCTGACGTGGGAGCAGTTCTTC.